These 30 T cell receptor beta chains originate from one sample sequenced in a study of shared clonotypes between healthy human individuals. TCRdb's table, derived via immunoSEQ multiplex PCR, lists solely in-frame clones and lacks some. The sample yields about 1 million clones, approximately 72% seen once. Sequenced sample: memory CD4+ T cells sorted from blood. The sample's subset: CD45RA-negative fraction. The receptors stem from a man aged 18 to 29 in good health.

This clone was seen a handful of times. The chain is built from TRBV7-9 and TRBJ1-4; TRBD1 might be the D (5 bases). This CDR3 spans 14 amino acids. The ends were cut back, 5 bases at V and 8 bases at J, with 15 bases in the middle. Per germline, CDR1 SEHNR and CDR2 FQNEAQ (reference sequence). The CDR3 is CASSNGQGGEKLFF. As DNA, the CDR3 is TGTGCCAGCAGCAACGGGCAGGGCGGCGAAAAACTGTTTTTT.

The CDR3 coding sequence is TGTGCCAGCAGTATCGGGACAGAAACCGGGGAGCTGTTTTTT. This gives the protein CASSIGTETGELFF. The chain couples TRBV27 to TRBJ2-2, with 7 nucleotides matching TRBD1. CDR3 length equals 14 residues. V lost 5 bases to trimming and J lost 5 bases; unmatched junction nucleotides: 5. Per germline, CDR1 MNHEY and CDR2 SMNVEV (reference sequence).

For the CDR3, the DNA is TGTGCCACACAGGCCCTGAATGAGCAGTTCTTC. This translates into CATQALNEQFF. V usage is TRBV10-3 and J usage is TRBJ2-1; perhaps TRBD1 as D (5 bases). CDR3 length: 11 amino acids. V was trimmed by 10 bases and J by 7 bases, leaving 11 bases between them. Germline V lookup: CDR1 ENHRY, CDR2 SYGVKD.

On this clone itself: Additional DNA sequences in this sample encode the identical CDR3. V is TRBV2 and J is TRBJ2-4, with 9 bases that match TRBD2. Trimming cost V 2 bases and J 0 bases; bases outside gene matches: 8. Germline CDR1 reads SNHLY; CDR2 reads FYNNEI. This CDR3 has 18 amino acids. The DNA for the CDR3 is TGTGCCAGCAGTGAAAGGATAGCGGGGGATCTAGCCAAAAACATTCAGTACTTC. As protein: CASSERIAGDLAKNIQYF. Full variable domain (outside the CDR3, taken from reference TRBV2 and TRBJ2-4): EPEVTQTPSHQVTQMGQEVILRCVPISNHLYFYWYRQILGQKVEFLVSFYNNEISEKSEIFDDQFSVERPDGSNFTLKIRSTKLEDSAMYFCASSERIAGDLAKNIQYFGAGTRLSVL.

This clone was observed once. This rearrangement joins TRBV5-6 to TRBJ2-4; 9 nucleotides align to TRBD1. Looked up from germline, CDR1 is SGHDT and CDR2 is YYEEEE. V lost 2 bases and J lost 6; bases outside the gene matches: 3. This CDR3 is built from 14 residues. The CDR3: CASSFRDRVNIQYF. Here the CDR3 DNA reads TGTGCCAGCAGCTTCCGGGACAGGGTAAACATTCAGTACTTC.

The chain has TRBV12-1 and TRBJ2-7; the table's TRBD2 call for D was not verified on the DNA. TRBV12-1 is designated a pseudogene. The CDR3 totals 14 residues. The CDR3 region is CARLRDWANYEQYF. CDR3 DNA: TGTGCCAGACTCCGGGACTGGGCGAACTACGAGCAGTACTTC.

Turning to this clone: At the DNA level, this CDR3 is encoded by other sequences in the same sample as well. CDR3 sequence (DNA): TGTGCCAGTAGGACTGGGACTAGCGGAACCTACGAGCAGTACTTC. As protein: CASRTGTSGTYEQYF. The rearrangement joins TRBV19 to TRBJ2-7; 11 nucleotides match TRBD2. Germline assignment: CDR1 LNHDA and CDR2 SQIVND (reference sequence). Losses at the gene ends were 6 bases for V and 2 bases for J; bases not matched to a gene: 6. This CDR3 comprises 15 residues.

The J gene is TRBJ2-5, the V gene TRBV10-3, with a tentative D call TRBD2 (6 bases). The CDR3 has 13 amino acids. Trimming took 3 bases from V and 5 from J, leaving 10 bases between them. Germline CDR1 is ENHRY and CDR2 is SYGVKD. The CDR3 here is CAISDRRGETQYF. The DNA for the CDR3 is TGTGCCATCAGTGACCGCCGGGGGGAGACCCAGTACTTC.

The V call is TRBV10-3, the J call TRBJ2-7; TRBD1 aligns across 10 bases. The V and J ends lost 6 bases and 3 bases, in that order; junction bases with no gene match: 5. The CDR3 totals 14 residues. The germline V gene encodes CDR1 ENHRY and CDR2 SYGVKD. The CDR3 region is CAIRGDRGSYEQYF. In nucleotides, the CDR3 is TGTGCCATCAGGGGGGACAGGGGTAGCTACGAGCAGTACTTC.

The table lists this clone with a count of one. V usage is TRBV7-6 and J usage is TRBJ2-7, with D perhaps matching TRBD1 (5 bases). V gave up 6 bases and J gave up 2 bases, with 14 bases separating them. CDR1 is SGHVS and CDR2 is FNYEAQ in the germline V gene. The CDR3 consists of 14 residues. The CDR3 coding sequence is TGTGCCAGCAGTGAAGCAGGGCCGGCCTACGAGCAGTACTTC. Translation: CASSEAGPAYEQYF.

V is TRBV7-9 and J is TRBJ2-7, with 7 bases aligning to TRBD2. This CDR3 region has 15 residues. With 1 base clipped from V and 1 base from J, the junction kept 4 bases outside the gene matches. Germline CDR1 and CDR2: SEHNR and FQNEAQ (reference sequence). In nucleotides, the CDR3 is TGTGCCAGCAGCTTAGTCGGTAGCGGGTCCTACGAGCAGTACTTC. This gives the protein CASSLVGSGSYEQYF.

As DNA, the CDR3 is TGTGCCAGCAGGGCTAGACTAGCGGGTTACCCCTACGAGCAGTACTTC. This gives the protein CASRARLAGYPYEQYF. The chain uses TRBV28 and TRBJ2-7, with 10 nucleotides matching TRBD2. This CDR3 has 16 residues. J lost 2 bases, V lost 6 bases, and 10 bases had no gene match. The V gene's germline CDR1 is MDHEN and CDR2 SYDVKM.

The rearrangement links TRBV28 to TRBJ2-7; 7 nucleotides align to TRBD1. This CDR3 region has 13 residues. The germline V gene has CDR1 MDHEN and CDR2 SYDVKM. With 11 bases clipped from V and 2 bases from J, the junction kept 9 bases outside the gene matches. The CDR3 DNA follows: TGTGCCGGACGACGACAGGGCACCTACGAGCAGTACTTC. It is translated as CAGRRQGTYEQYF.

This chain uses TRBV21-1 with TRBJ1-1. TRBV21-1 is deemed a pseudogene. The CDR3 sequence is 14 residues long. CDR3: CASSKSGALSEAFF. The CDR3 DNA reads TGTGCCAGCAGCAAGTCCGGGGCGCTATCTGAAGCTTTCTTT.

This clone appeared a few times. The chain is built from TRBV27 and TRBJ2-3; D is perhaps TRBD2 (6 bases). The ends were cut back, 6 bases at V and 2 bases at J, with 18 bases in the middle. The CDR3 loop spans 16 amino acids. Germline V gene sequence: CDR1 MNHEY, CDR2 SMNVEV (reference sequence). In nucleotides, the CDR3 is TGTGCCAGCAGCCTCTCCAGCCGGGGACTCACAGATACGCAGTATTTT. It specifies CASSLSSRGLTDTQYF.

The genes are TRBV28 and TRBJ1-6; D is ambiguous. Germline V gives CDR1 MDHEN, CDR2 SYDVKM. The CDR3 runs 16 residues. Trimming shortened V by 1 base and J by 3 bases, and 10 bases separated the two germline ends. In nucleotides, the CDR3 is TGTGCCAGCAGTTTATATCGGACGAGCTATAATTCACCCCTCCACTTT. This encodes CASSLYRTSYNSPLHF.

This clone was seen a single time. The CDR3 reads CASSPGGSNQPQHF. As DNA, the CDR3 is TGCGCCAGCAGTCCGGGGGGTAGCAATCAGCCCCAGCATTTT. The V gene is TRBV10-2, the J gene TRBJ1-5, with TRBD1 as a possible D gene (5 bases). V was cut by 5 bases and J by 0 bases, with 8 bases left in between. The CDR3 loop spans 14 amino acids. The germline V gene has CDR1 WSHSY and CDR2 SAAADI.

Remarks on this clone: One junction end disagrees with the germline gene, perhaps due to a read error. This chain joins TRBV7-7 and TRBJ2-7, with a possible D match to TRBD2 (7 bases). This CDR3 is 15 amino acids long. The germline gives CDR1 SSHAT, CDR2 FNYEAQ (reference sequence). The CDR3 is CASSRGATGTYEQYF. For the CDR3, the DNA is TGTGCTAGCAGCCGGGGGGCTACAGGGACCTACGAGCAGTACTTC. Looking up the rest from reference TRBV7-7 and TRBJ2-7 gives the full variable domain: GAGVSQSPRYKVTKRGQDVTLRCDPISSHATLYWYQQALGQGPEFLTYFNYEAQPDKSGLPSDRFSAERPEGSISTLTIQRTEQRDSAMYRCASSRGATGTYEQYFGPGTRLTVT.

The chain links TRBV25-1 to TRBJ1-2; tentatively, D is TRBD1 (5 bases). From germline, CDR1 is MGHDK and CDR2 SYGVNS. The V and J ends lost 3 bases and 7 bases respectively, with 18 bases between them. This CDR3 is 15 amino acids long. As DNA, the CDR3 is TGTGCCAGCAGTGAGACTGGGCAGGGCGGTTTTGGCTACACCTTC. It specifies CASSETGQGGFGYTF.

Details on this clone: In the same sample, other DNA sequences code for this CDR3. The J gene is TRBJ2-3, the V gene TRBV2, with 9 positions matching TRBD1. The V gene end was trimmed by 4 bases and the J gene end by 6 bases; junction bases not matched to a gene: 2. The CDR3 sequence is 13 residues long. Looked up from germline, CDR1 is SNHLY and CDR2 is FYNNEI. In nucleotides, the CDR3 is TGTGCCAGCAGTGGAGGGACAGGGGATACGCAGTATTTT. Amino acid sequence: CASSGGTGDTQYF.

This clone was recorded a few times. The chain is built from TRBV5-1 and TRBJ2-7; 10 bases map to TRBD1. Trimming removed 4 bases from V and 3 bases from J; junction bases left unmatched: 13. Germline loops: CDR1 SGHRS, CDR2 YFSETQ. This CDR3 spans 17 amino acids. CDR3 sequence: CASSKGTGADQGYEQYF. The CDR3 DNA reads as TGCGCCAGCAGCAAAGGGACAGGGGCTGACCAGGGCTACGAGCAGTACTTC.

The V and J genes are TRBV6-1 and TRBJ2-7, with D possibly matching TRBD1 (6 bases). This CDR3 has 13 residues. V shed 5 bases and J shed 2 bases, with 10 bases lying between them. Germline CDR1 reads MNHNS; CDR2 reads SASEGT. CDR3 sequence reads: CASSSQGTYEQYF. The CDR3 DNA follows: TGTGCCAGCAGTAGTCAGGGGACCTACGAGCAGTACTTC.

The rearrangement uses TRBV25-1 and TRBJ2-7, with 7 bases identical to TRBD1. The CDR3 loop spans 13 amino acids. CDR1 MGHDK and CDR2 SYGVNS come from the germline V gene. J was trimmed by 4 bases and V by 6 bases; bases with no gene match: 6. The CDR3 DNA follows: TGTGCCAGCAGACCGACAGGGACATACGAGCAGTACTTC. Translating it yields CASRPTGTYEQYF.

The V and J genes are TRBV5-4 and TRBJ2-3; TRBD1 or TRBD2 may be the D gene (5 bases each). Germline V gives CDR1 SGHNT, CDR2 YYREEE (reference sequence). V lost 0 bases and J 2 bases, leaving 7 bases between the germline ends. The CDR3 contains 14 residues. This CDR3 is CASSLGDATDTQYF. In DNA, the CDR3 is TGTGCCAGCAGCTTGGGGGACGCCACAGATACGCAGTATTTT.

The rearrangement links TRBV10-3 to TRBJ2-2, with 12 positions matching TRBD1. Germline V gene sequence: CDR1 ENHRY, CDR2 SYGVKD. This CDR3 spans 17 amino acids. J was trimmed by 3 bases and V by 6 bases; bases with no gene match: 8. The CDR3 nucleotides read TGTGCCATCAGAAAGGGACAGGGGGCAGAGGACACCGGGGAGCTGTTTTTT. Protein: CAIRKGQGAEDTGELFF.

DNA for the CDR3: TGTGCCAGCAGCCCCCCGTCGGGGGGGGCAAATACGCAGTATTTT. This codes for CASSPPSGGANTQYF. This chain connects TRBV5-4 to TRBJ2-3; TRBD2 matches 8 bases. Germline values: CDR1 SGHNT, CDR2 YYREEE (reference sequence). CDR3 length: 15 residues. The J segment lost 7 bases and the V segment lost 4 bases, leaving 11 bases of the junction unmatched.

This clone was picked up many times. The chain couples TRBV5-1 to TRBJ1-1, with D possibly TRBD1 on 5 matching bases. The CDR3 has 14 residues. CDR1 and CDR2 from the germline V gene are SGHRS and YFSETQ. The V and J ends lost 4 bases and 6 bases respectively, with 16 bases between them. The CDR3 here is CASSAGGDSAEAFF. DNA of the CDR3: TGCGCCAGCAGCGCCGGGGGGGATAGCGCTGAAGCTTTCTTT.

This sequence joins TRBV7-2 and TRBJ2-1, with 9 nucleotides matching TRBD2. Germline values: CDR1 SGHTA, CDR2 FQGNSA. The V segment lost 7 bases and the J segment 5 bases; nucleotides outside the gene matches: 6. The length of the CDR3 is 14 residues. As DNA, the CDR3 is TGTGCCAGCACCTATCTAGCGGGAAACAATGAGCAGTTCTTC. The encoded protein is CASTYLAGNNEQFF.

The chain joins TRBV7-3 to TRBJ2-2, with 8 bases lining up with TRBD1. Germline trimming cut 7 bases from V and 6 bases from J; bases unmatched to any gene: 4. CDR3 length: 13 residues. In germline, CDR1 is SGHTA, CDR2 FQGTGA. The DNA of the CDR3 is TGTGCCAGCAACCAGGGGGCGGCCGGGGAGCTGTTTTTT. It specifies CASNQGAAGELFF. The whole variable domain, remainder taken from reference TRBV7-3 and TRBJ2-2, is GAGVSQTPSNKVTEKGKYVELRCDPISGHTALYWYRQSLGQGPEFLIYFQGTGAADDSGLPNDRFFAVRPEGSVSTLKIQRTERGDSAVYLCASNQGAAGELFFGEGSRLTVL.

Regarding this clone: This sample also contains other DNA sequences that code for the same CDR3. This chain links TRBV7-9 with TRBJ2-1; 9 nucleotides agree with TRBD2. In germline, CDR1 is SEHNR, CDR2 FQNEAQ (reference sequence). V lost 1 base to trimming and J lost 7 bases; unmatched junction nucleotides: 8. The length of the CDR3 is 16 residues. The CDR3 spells CASSLDGGRARNEQFF. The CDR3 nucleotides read TGTGCCAGCAGCTTAGATGGCGGGAGGGCGCGAAATGAGCAGTTCTTC.